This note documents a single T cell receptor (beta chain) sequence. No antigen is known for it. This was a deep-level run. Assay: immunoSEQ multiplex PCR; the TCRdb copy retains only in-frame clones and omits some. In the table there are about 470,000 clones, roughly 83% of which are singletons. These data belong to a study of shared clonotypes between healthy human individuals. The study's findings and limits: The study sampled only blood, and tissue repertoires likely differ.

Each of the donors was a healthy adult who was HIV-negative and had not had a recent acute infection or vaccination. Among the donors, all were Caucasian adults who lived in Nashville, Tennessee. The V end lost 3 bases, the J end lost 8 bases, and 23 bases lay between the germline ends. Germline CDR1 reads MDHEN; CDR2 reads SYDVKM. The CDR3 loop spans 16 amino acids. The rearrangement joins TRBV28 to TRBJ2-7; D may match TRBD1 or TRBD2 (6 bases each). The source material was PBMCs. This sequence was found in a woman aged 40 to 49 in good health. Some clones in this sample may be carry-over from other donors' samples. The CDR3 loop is CASSLPPEAGEAKQYF. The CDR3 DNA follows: TGTGCCAGCAGTTTGCCCCCGGAAGCAGGGGAGGCGAAGCAGTACTTC.